This T cell receptor (beta chain) was identified in a study of T cells in Graves' hyperthyroidism and ophthalmopathy. Amplified TCR beta CDR3 regions came from RNA transcripts. Carried out on the TCR CDR3, a first-round RT-PCR used the HTBI primer set. TCRdb reanalysed the multiplex PCR reads using MiXCR and keeps one entry per CDR3 protein. In the table there are roughly 600,000 distinct CDR3 sequences, about 15% of which are singletons. The CDR3 extends over 18 amino acids. The trim removed 6 bases at V and 0 bases at J, leaving 10 bases unmatched. This clonotype showed up many times. Sequencing input: blood. This chain links TRBV12-3 or TRBV12-4 with TRBJ1-5; 11 positions match TRBD1. The source of this sequence is a woman aged 45-65 years with Graves' ophthalmopathy. The CDR3 coding sequence is TGTGCCAGCAGGTCCGGGACAGGGGGTATTAGTAGCAATCAGCCCCAGCATTTT. It yields the protein CASRSGTGGISSNQPQHF.